This T cell receptor (beta chain) originates from a study of blood T cell repertoires in COVID-19 (dated by TCRdb to about 2020). In the study overall: Samples from collaborators originated in the United States, Italy and Spain and spanned both the acute and convalescent phases of COVID-19. The material from the prospective study consisted of cDNA or gDNA derived from T cells, B-cell-depleted T cells, or PBMCs. Deeply sampled blood TCRbeta repertoires from subjects exposed to, actively infected with, or recovered from COVID-19 were included in the dataset. A freely available public database, intended as a resource for researchers studying the immune response to SARS-CoV-2, is where the repertoires were released. The samples were drawn from two sources: the first 160 participants of the ongoing ImmuneRACE study, and 950 to 1,500 subjects contributed by 6 global collaborators. Sample metadata almost always included a de-identified subject ID, COVID-19 status, age in years and sex. Where available, HLA class I and class II types were taken from metadata supplied by the sample provider and were not determined by assay-based typing.

For CDR1 and CDR2, the germline V gene lists SNHLY and FYNNEI. V loses 6 bases of germline sequence and J loses 4 bases, and the interval between the two ends is 10 bases. The CDR3 runs 13 residues from the cysteine to the phenylalanine. Only CDR3 DNA is held: 39 bases, read in frame from base 1. Paper-wide results and their limitations: How much clinical and demographic metadata was included differed by source and by participant, and the metadata was provided uncurated.

TCRbeta CDR3 regions were amplified from genomic DNA using the immunoSEQ Assay, a bias-controlled multiplex PCR. Regarding the original processing steps: Within the assay, amplification of reference gene primers was used to estimate how many nucleated cells each sample contained. Sequence reads were collapsed and filtered to measure the absolute abundance of every unique TCRbeta CDR3 rearrangement. For each sample, productive Simpson clonality was calculated by taking the square root of Simpson's diversity index across productive rearrangements. The clones in this table, taken by TCRdb from immuneACCESS, are in-frame only. Not every clone is retained; where verified, under half of the shortfall comes from an unresolved V gene, and the cause of the rest is unknown. V and J calls and clone size follow that table, whereas D and trimming were derived from the DNA. This sample is represented by fewer than 70,000 clones; around 84% of them were singletons. The ten largest clones represent roughly 5.6% of the sample.

Notes on this clone: The antigen it binds to is not known. Base-call qualities are not available, and no considerably larger clone is one nucleotide away.

Whole blood was collected in K2EDTA tubes by collaborating institutions according to the institutions' own protocols. For TCRbeta analysis, collaborators shipped samples in one of three forms: frozen whole blood, isolated PBMCs, or DNA extracted from either of those sample types. The origin of this receptor is a woman aged 60 to 75 with acute or convalescent COVID-19. Here the chain combines TRBV2 and TRBJ1-5, and possibly TRBD1, on 6 matching bases. The sequencing sample was made of peripheral blood. The CDR3: CASRYTGNQPQHF. The DNA sequence is TGTGCCAGCAGGTATACAGGGAATCAGCCCCAGCATTTT.